This T cell receptor beta chain was sequenced during a study of blood T cell repertoires in COVID-19. Turning to the study itself: The samples span acute and convalescent COVID-19 from the United States, Italy and Spain. T cells, B-cell-depleted T cells, or PBMCs supplied cDNA or gDNA.

Germline loops: CDR1 WSHSY, CDR2 SAAADI. J lost 4 bases, V lost 8 bases, and 15 bases had no gene match. CDR3 length: 18 residues. TCRdb's copy holds only in-frame clones and misses some; the assay was immunoSEQ multiplex PCR. The sample records 100,000 to 150,000 clones, about 85% being singletons. This receptor was identified in a human donor in a cohort sampled during active COVID-19. Sequencing was carried out using peripheral blood. The chain uses TRBV10-2 and TRBJ2-1; 12 bases match TRBD2. This CDR3 reads CASGATGGTSGRYNEQFF. CDR3 sequence (DNA): TGCGCCAGCGGCGCGACAGGGGGTACTAGCGGGAGGTACAATGAGCAGTTCTTC.